This entry features one T cell receptor (beta chain) sequence. In the source study's methods: Estimated nucleated cell counts came from reference gene primer amplification. Sequenced by immunoSEQ multiplex PCR; TCRdb stores in-frame clones only, minus some. Clone size and the V and J calls come from that table; the DNA yielded D and trimming. The profile shows about 32,000 clones, 80% to 90% of them singletons. This record comes from a study of blood T cell repertoires in COVID-19. For the study at large: The samples span acute and convalescent COVID-19 from the United States, Italy and Spain.

This CDR3 has 14 amino acids. V shed 2 bases, J shed 7 bases, and the junction held 6 bases outside the gene matches. CDR1 and CDR2 (germline): MDHEN, SYDVKM. The TCR sequence derives from a woman of 80 years or more with active or convalescent COVID-19. Sequencing was carried out using peripheral blood. The genes are TRBV28 and TRBJ2-3; 7 bases align to TRBD2. The CDR3 DNA reads as TGTGCCAGCAGTTTACGAGGGAGGGTGAATACGCAGTATTTT. Translating it yields CASSLRGRVNTQYF.